The present TCR beta chain was sequenced within a study of CD8 T cells in Susac syndrome. TCR beta sequencing was performed on blood CD8+ and CD4+ T cells. The CD8+ and CD4+ T cells were negatively isolated, with the TEMRA cells enriched by FACS. RNA was extracted with the RNeasy kit, and a quantity of roughly 0.5 to 1 ug was reverse transcribed using random hexamers. Across 54 Vbeta and 13 Jbeta, TCR beta CDR3 was amplified with immunoSEQ multiplex PCR. TCRdb ran MiXCR on the immunoSEQ multiplex PCR reads and lists one entry per CDR3 protein. The sample yields 150,000 to 200,000 distinct CDR3 sequences, around 94% seen once. This clonotype has only one observation. The TCR was taken from a human donor with multiple sclerosis. Sequences were obtained from CD4+ T cells from PBMCs.

For the CDR3, the DNA is TGCAGTGCTCTAGTAATCCCCAGGCGGGAGGGCAACAATGAGCAGTTCTTC. This translates into CSALVIPRREGNNEQFF. V usage is TRBV20-1 and J usage is TRBJ2-1, with 9 bases that match TRBD2. Looked up from germline, CDR1 is DFQATT and CDR2 is SNEGSKA (reference sequence). The CDR3 runs to 17 residues. After removal of 5 bases from V and 5 bases from J, the junction contained 16 bases not matched to a gene.